The following is a T cell receptor beta chain sequence with its context. Specified time point: pretreatment peripheral blood. Between 1 and 8 samples per patient were obtained, pretreatment and on-treatment. The germline V gene has CDR1 MDHEN and CDR2 SYDVKM. V shed 10 bases and J shed 4 bases, with 16 bases lying between them. This CDR3 is 13 amino acids long. The sample belongs to a study of PD-L1 blockade in urothelial cancer. Study information: Patients, treated from about 2014 onward, received atezolizumab 1,200 mg intravenously every 3 weeks.

This table comes from immunoSEQ multiplex PCR, and its TCRdb copy is limited to in-frame clones, with some not included. The sample consists of 84,000 or so clones, more than 75% of them appearing once. This chain joins TRBV28 and TRBJ2-5, with a tentative D call TRBD2 (6 bases). The sequence derives from a man between 60 and 75 years old with urothelial cancer. Specimen: PBMCs, collected around atezolizumab (anti-PD-L1) treatment. CDR3 sequence (DNA): TGTGCCACTCGGGACTCACCTCCAGAGACCCAGTACTTC. Encoded protein: CATRDSPPETQYF.